This TCR beta chain was identified in a study of blood T cell repertoires in COVID-19. Study at large: The United States, Italy and Spain supplied acute and convalescent COVID-19 samples. The cDNA or gDNA used as material had been derived from T cells, B-cell-depleted T cells, or PBMCs.

This clone showed up just once. V was pared by 6 bases and J by 7 bases, with 9 bases of the junction left unmatched. This CDR3 is built from 15 residues. The germline CDR1 and CDR2 sequences are SNHLY and FYNNEI. Authors' analysis steps: Using reference gene primer amplification, nucleated cell counts were estimated. Some clones are missing from TCRdb's copy, which holds only in-frame ones; the method was immunoSEQ multiplex PCR. The DNA gave D and trimming, while V, J and clone size come from that table. Among around 20,000 clones listed, around 89% were seen once. This chain links TRBV2 with TRBJ2-1, with 10 bases that match TRBD2. The sample consisted of peripheral blood. This receptor was taken from a woman in her sixties with active COVID-19. The DNA for the CDR3 is TGTGCCAGCAGACTTCGGGCTAGCGGGAGAAATGAGCAGTTCTTC. This gives the protein CASRLRASGRNEQFF.